The T cell receptor beta chain under discussion was sequenced for a study of graft-versus-host responses after intestinal transplantation. Overall study context: Tacrolimus and steroids were given for two to four years to all recipients after anti-thymocyte globulin induction.

Trimming stripped 1 base from V and 9 bases from J, with 11 bases between. Germline CDR1 is SGHRS and CDR2 is YFSETQ. CDR3 length: 14 residues. The culture paired approximately 200,000 irradiated violet-dye-labeled stimulators with approximately 200,000 CFSE-labeled responders. At the end of the reaction, proliferating CFSE-low CD3+CD4+ and CD3+CD8+ responders were sorted. Generated by immunoSEQ multiplex PCR, the TCRdb table keeps only in-frame clones and is missing some. The profile shows about 15,000 clones, 25% to 30% of them singletons. This clone occurred a few times. The V gene is TRBV5-1, the J gene TRBJ1-6; D is uncertain. The sequence came from a human patient who received an intestinal transplant. The sequences come from alloreactive CD4+ T cells from a mixed lymphocyte reaction culture, collected before intestinal transplant. Subset here: CFSE-low proliferating T cells sorted from approximately 6-day pre-transplant mixed lymphocyte reaction (GvH or HvG direction). CDR3 residues: CASSLMVVGSPLHF. CDR3 coding DNA: TGCGCCAGCAGCTTGATGGTGGTTGGTTCACCCCTCCACTTT. Combining the CDR3 with reference TRBV5-1 and TRBJ1-6 gives the whole variable domain KAGVTQTPRYLIKTRGQQVTLSCSPISGHRSVSWYQQTPGQGLQFLFEYFSETQRNKGNFPGRFSGRQFSNSRSEMNVSTLELGDSALYLCASSLMVVGSPLHFGNGTRLTVT.